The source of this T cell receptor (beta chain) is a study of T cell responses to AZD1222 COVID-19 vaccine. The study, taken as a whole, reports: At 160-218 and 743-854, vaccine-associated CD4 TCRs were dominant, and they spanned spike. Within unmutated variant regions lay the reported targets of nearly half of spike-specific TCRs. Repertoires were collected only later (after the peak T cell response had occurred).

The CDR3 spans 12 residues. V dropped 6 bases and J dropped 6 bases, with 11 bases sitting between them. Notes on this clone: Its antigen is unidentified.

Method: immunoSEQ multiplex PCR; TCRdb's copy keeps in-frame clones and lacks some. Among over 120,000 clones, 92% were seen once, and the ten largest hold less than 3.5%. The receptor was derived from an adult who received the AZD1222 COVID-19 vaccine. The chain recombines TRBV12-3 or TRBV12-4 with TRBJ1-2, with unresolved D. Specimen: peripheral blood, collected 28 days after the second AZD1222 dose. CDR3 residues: CASSRQSDGYTF. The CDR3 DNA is TGTGCCAGCAGCCGACAATCTGATGGCTACACCTTC.